This T cell receptor (beta chain) was obtained from a study of cytomegalovirus exposure and HLA in healthy donors (dated by TCRdb to 2016 to 2017). In terms of the full investigation: According to a later analysis, the roughly 130 validation repertoires were produced on the same platform as the approximately 620 repertoires of the first cohort. The study aimed to test whether signatures of past pathogen exposure could be identified by cataloging public T cell receptors. Besides the first cohort of more than 650 subjects, a separate validation cohort made up of over 95 different subjects was used. To predict cytomegalovirus infection status, the study brought together high-throughput TCR immunosequencing, statistical association of individual TCRs with disease status, and machine learning.

Libraries were constructed by the immunoSEQ multiplex PCR assay. Per the authors' processing: To diagnose cytomegalovirus status from the catalog of TCR beta chain sequences, a statistical classification framework was built. The immuneACCESS repertoire file appears here via TCRdb, limited to in-frame rearrangements. These files lack a portion of the clones; in checked studies, under half of the deficit traces to unresolved V genes, and the cause of the others is not known. V, J and clone size reflect that table, while D and trimming were determined from the DNA. The sample has 76,000 or so clones on record, 85% to 95% of them singletons. The ten largest account for 2.1% of the sample. A note on this clone: This clone's antigen is unknown. No much larger clone exists at a distance of one base, and base qualities are not known.

The germline V gene specifies KGHSH as CDR1 and LQKENI as CDR2. V and J are trimmed by 5 bases and 5 bases, and the gene matches miss 10 bases of the junction. From its cysteine to its phenylalanine, the CDR3 spans 16 amino acids. CDR3 DNA is the only sequence kept; it has 48 bases, read in frame from the first base. Donors formed part of the validation cohort, which comprised some 120 subjects and was distinct from the first cohort of 666 subjects. Broader findings and caveats from the paper: Subsequent analysis determined that TCRs grouped into clusters in the first cohort also showed a tendency toward co-occurrence across the 120 validation repertoires, and 85% to 95% of cluster scores exceeded 0. Cytomegalovirus status was reported to be diagnosed by the classifier with high specificity and sensitivity in both the original and validation cohorts. Most TCR sequences were seen in very few donors, while some public TCRs were found in many individuals. In the study, 150 to 200 TCR beta chains were listed as associated with cytomegalovirus. All 110 or so repertoires were used to score co-occurrence in the validation cohort in a later analysis, because that analysis had no HLA typing for the cohort. The authors suggested that the approach could potentially be extended to other disease states and immunological phenotypes. Three of the identified cytomegalovirus-associated TCR beta chains were confirmed in vitro to be specific for cytomegalovirus antigens.

This clonotype was sampled from a woman between 18 and 30 years old in good health and CMV-seronegative. The sequencing input was PBMCs. This chain joins TRBV18 to TRBJ2-2, with TRBD1 identical over 8 junction bases. The CDR3 protein sequence reads: CASSSGQGKGTGELFF. The sequence in DNA is TGTGCCAGCTCATCCGGACAGGGAAAGGGGACCGGGGAGCTGTTTTTT.